A single sample is the source of the 14 T cell receptor beta chains below, sequenced in a study of blood T cell repertoires in COVID-19. Data came from immunoSEQ multiplex PCR; TCRdb stores just in-frame clones and leaves some out. The sample carries around 230,000 clones, approximately 89% recorded once. The sequencing sample was made of PBMCs or T cells enriched from blood (not recorded which). The source of these receptors is a woman aged 25 to 39 with acute COVID-19.

The chain uses TRBV6-6 and TRBJ1-1; 7 nucleotides match TRBD1. CDR1 MNHNY and CDR2 SVGAGI come from the germline V gene (reference sequence). J gave up 4 bases and V 2 bases, and 10 bases lay outside the gene matches. The CDR3 consists of 16 residues. The CDR3 here is CASSYPTTGVGTEAFF. The DNA for the CDR3 is TGTGCCAGCAGTTACCCAACCACAGGGGTCGGCACTGAAGCTTTCTTT.

This chain uses TRBV6-6 with TRBJ1-6; maybe TRBD1 (5 bases). Per the germline V gene, CDR1 is MNHNY and CDR2 is SVGAGI (reference sequence). V dropped 0 bases and J dropped 8 bases, with 14 bases sitting between them. CDR3 length: 16 residues. DNA for the CDR3: TGTGCCAGCAGTTACTCCGGGGGGGGGATGGATTCACCCCTCCACTTT. It codes for CASSYSGGGMDSPLHF.

The chain employs TRBV28 and TRBJ1-1; 10 positions agree with TRBD1. After removal of 8 bases from V and 5 bases from J, the junction contained 5 bases not matched to a gene. The CDR3 loop spans 13 amino acids. Germline values: CDR1 MDHEN, CDR2 SYDVKM. CDR3 amino acids: CASLDRGLTEAFF. CDR3 coding DNA: TGTGCCAGCCTCGACAGGGGGCTTACTGAAGCTTTCTTT.

V usage is TRBV5-1 and J usage is TRBJ2-7; D is undetermined. This CDR3 spans 11 amino acids. CDR1 SGHRS and CDR2 YFSETQ come from the germline V gene. V lost 3 bases and J lost 3, with 4 bases in between. CDR3 residues: CASSSGYEQYF. The DNA for the CDR3 is TGCGCCAGCAGCTCCGGCTACGAGCAGTACTTC.

The chain has TRBV7-2 and TRBJ2-7, with 10 bases aligning to TRBD1. The germline gives CDR1 SGHTA, CDR2 FQGNSA. This CDR3 spans 17 amino acids. V dropped 5 bases and J dropped 5; count of bases not matched to a gene: 15. The CDR3 DNA reads as TGTGCCAGCAGCCTTAGACGGGCGGGGACAGGGGATCACGAGCAGTACTTC. It is translated as CASSLRRAGTGDHEQYF.

This clone has a single count. The V call is TRBV25-1, the J call TRBJ1-2; 9 bases align to TRBD1. CDR3 size: 14 residues. The V gene's germline CDR1 is MGHDK and CDR2 SYGVNS. V trimming: 3 bases; J trimming: 4 bases; junction bases outside the gene matches: 3. CDR3 sequence (DNA): TGTGCCAGCAGTGACCGGGACAGGGTCTATGGCTACACCTTC. Translated, it gives CASSDRDRVYGYTF.

This clone showed up just once. The rearrangement links TRBV6-5 to TRBJ2-7, with D maybe TRBD2 (5 bases). Per the germline V gene, CDR1 is MNHEY and CDR2 is SVGAGI. Trimming took 0 bases from V and 3 from J, leaving 9 bases between them. The CDR3 totals 14 residues. The CDR3 sequence: CASSYSEGNYEQYF. The DNA of the CDR3 is TGTGCCAGCAGTTACTCCGAGGGAAACTACGAGCAGTACTTC.

This chain joins TRBV30 and TRBJ1-5; 7 positions match TRBD1. Trimming at V came to 6 bases and at J to 6 bases, leaving 11 bases not matched to a gene. Germline V gives CDR1 GTSNPN, CDR2 SVGIG (reference sequence). The CDR3 is 14 amino acids. This CDR3 is CACRSRGDSQPQHF. The CDR3 DNA reads TGTGCCTGCCGATCCAGGGGGGATTCTCAGCCCCAGCATTTT.

The chain is built from TRBV2 and TRBJ1-4, with 8 bases fitting TRBD1. Unmatched junction bases numbered 3, after V lost 6 bases and J lost 3 bases. The germline CDR1 and CDR2 sequences are SNHLY and FYNNEI. This CDR3 contains 14 residues. The CDR3 sequence: CASRAQGANEKLFF. In DNA form, the CDR3 reads TGTGCCAGCAGAGCACAGGGGGCTAATGAAAAACTGTTTTTT.

The chain joins TRBV5-1 to TRBJ2-3; 10 bases agree with TRBD2. The CDR3 consists of 17 residues. V lost 0 bases, J lost 4 bases, and 8 bases stayed unmatched. Germline values: CDR1 SGHRS, CDR2 YFSETQ. For the CDR3, the DNA is TGCGCCAGCAGCTTGGGGGCCTTAGCGGGGGGCCCAGATACGCAGTATTTT. Its translation is CASSLGALAGGPDTQYF. Full variable domain (rest looked up from reference TRBV5-1 and TRBJ2-3): KAGVTQTPRYLIKTRGQQVTLSCSPISGHRSVSWYQQTPGQGLQFLFEYFSETQRNKGNFPGRFSGRQFSNSRSEMNVSTLELGDSALYLCASSLGALAGGPDTQYFGPGTRLTVL.

This rearrangement joins TRBV9 to TRBJ1-2, with 9 bases aligning to TRBD1. V was clipped by 0 bases and J by 8 bases; unmatched bases: 8. This CDR3 is built from 15 residues. Germline V gene lookup returns CDR1 SGDLS and CDR2 YYNGEE. CDR3 protein: CASSVESRDREGYTF. The CDR3 DNA reads TGTGCCAGCAGCGTAGAATCTAGGGACAGGGAAGGCTACACCTTC.

The chain combines TRBV11-3 with TRBJ2-3; TRBD2 might be the D (5 bases). V gave up 1 base and J gave up 6 bases, with 11 bases separating them. This CDR3 has 14 amino acids. Germline-derived CDR1 and CDR2 are SGHNT and YENEEA. For the CDR3, the DNA is TGTGCCAGCAGCTTAGGTCGAGGGTCGGATACGCAGTATTTT. Amino acid sequence: CASSLGRGSDTQYF.

The chain uses TRBV18 and TRBJ2-4, with TRBD1 matching over 9 bases. Germline V gene data show CDR1 as KGHSH and CDR2 as LQKENI. V gave up 1 base and J gave up 14 bases; unmatched junction bases: 12. The CDR3 has 15 amino acids. The CDR3 is CASSPLEDRGNKKYF. The CDR3 DNA sequence: TGTGCCAGCTCACCACTAGAGGACAGGGGCAACAAGAAGTACTTC.

This chain uses TRBV2 with TRBJ1-5; 12 bases are shared with TRBD1. The CDR3 runs 14 residues. With V trimmed by 8 bases and J by 7 bases, 6 bases remained unmatched. Germline-derived CDR1 and CDR2 are SNHLY and FYNNEI. DNA of the CDR3: TGTGCCAGCTCGGGACAGGGGGCATTGCAGCCCCAGCATTTT. Translation: CASSGQGALQPQHF.